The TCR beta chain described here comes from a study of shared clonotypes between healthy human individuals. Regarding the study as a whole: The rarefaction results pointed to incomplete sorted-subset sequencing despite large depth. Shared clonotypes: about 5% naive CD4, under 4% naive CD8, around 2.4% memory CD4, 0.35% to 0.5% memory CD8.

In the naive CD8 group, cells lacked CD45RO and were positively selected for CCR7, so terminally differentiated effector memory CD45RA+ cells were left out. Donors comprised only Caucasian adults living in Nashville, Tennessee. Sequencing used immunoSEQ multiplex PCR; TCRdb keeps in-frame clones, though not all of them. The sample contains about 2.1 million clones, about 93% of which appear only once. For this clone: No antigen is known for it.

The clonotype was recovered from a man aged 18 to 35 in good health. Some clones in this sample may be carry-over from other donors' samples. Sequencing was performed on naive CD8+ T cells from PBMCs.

CDR3 sequence: CASSLSQGYSNQPQHF. The CDR3 DNA reads as TGTGCCAGCAGTTTATCTCAAGGGTATAGCAATCAGCCCCAGCATTTT. This sequence joins TRBV28 and TRBJ1-5, with no clear D. Trimming removed 1 base at V and 0 bases at J, with 10 bases between. The CDR3 consists of 16 residues. Germline CDR1 MDHEN, CDR2 SYDVKM.